What follows are 13 T cell receptor beta chains derived from one specimen sequenced in a study of blood T cells in healthy people across ages. A second PCR, run for about 7 to 11 cycles, used a sample-barcoded 5' primer plus a J-beta primer mix. Each CDR3 protein gets one entry after TCRdb re-called the 5' RACE reads with MiXCR. This table holds about 680,000 distinct CDR3 sequences, around 49% found once. Sequencing input: blood. Receptors were obtained from a woman aged 55-70 years in good health.

The rearrangement uses TRBV6-2 or TRBV6-3 and TRBJ2-7, with D maybe TRBD2 (5 bases). The V gene's germline CDR1 is MNHEY and CDR2 SVGEGT. This CDR3 is 14 amino acids long. Trimming removed 2 bases from V and 2 bases from J, with 10 bases in between. The CDR3 region is CASSYPDGAYEQYF. The CDR3 nucleotides read TGTGCCAGCAGTTACCCGGACGGGGCCTACGAGCAGTACTTC.

The chain has TRBV29-1 and TRBJ2-3; a possible D gene is TRBD1 (6 bases). The CDR3 is 16 amino acids. Trimming cost V 0 bases and J 2 bases, with 15 bases left between them. CDR1 and CDR2 (germline): SQVTM, ANQGSEA. The CDR3 protein is CSVEEGGYGITDTQYF. CDR3 sequence (DNA): TGCAGCGTTGAAGAAGGGGGATACGGGATCACAGATACGCAGTATTTT.

This clonotype was seen a few times. The chain couples TRBV20-1 to TRBJ2-3; possible D gene TRBD2, 5 bases. V was cut by 4 bases and J by 3 bases, with 14 bases left in between. The V gene's germline CDR1 is DFQATT and CDR2 SNEGSKA (reference sequence). The CDR3 loop spans 14 amino acids. The CDR3, as DNA: TGCAGTGCTACCACCATACTAGGGACAGATACGCAGTATTTT. Protein product: CSATTILGTDTQYF.

The rearrangement uses TRBV20-1 and TRBJ2-1; 7 bases match TRBD2. Germline V gene sequence: CDR1 DFQATT, CDR2 SNEGSKA (reference sequence). The length of the CDR3 is 12 residues. The V and J ends lost 6 bases and 12 bases, in that order; junction bases with no gene match: 11. The CDR3, as DNA: TGCAGTGCCCCCGGTGATTCGGGGGGGCAGTTCTTC. This codes for CSAPGDSGGQFF.

The CDR3 spells CSATINTEAFF. CDR3 bases: TGCAGTGCAACAATAAACACTGAAGCTTTCTTT. The V call is TRBV20-1, the J call TRBJ1-1; unclear D gene. Germline CDR1 and CDR2: DFQATT and SNEGSKA (reference sequence). The V end was cut by 6 bases, the J end by 2 bases, with 7 bases between. This CDR3 spans 11 amino acids.

The chain uses TRBV20-1 and TRBJ1-1, with D perhaps TRBD1 (5 bases). The CDR3 is 12 amino acids. The germline V gene has CDR1 DFQATT and CDR2 SNEGSKA (reference sequence). V lost 3 bases and J lost 3, with 8 bases in between. The CDR3 region has the DNA TGCAGTGCTAGCGACAGCTACACTGAAGCTTTCTTT. Translating gives CSASDSYTEAFF.

This clonotype has at least ten counts. The V gene is TRBV4-3, the J gene TRBJ2-3, with 14 bases lining up with TRBD2. The germline V gene has CDR1 LGHNA and CDR2 YSLEER. The V segment lost 2 bases and the J segment 5 bases; nucleotides outside the gene matches: 3. There are 16 residues in the CDR3. Written as DNA, the CDR3 is TGCGCCAGCAGCCAACGACTAGCGGGAGGGAAAGATACGCAGTATTTT. Translated, it gives CASSQRLAGGKDTQYF.

This clonotype has just a few counts. The chain links TRBV7-2 to TRBJ2-3; unclear D gene. CDR1 and CDR2 (germline): SGHTA, FQGNSA. CDR3 length equals 14 residues. Trimming took 6 bases from V and 0 from J, leaving 10 bases between them. The CDR3 loop is CASSGGRSTDTQYF. The CDR3 DNA follows: TGTGCCAGCAGTGGCGGTAGGAGCACAGATACGCAGTATTTT.

Ten or more counts support this clonotype. The V gene is TRBV7-3, the J gene TRBJ2-7, with TRBD1 matching over 8 bases. Germline trimming cut 5 bases from V and 5 bases from J; bases unmatched to any gene: 11. The CDR3 is made up of 15 amino acids. The germline V gene has CDR1 SGHTA and CDR2 FQGTGA. The CDR3 here is CASSRLPTGVNEQYF. The CDR3 coding sequence is TGTGCCAGCAGCAGGCTCCCGACAGGGGTGAACGAGCAGTACTTC.

This sequence joins TRBV5-1 and TRBJ2-1; 11 positions agree with TRBD2. Germline CDR1 reads SGHRS; CDR2 reads YFSETQ. V lost 5 bases to trimming and J lost 7 bases; unmatched junction nucleotides: 8. The CDR3 totals 15 residues. The CDR3 coding sequence is TGCGCCAGCAGTAGCCTAGCGGGAGGTGGGAATGAGCAGTTCTTC. Encoded protein: CASSSLAGGGNEQFF. The variable domain in full, completed from reference TRBV5-1 and TRBJ2-1, reads KAGVTQTPRYLIKTRGQQVTLSCSPISGHRSVSWYQQTPGQGLQFLFEYFSETQRNKGNFPGRFSGRQFSNSRSEMNVSTLELGDSALYLCASSSLAGGGNEQFFGPGTRLTVL.

This chain uses TRBV7-3 with TRBJ2-1; TRBD1 might be the D (6 bases). Per the germline V gene, CDR1 is SGHTA and CDR2 is FQGTGA. The CDR3 contains 15 residues. V lost 6 bases and J 2 bases, leaving 14 bases between the germline ends. Here the CDR3 DNA reads TGTGCCAGCAGTACGGGGACACCTGCCTACAATGAGCAGTTCTTC. Residues: CASSTGTPAYNEQFF.

The chain has TRBV12-5 and TRBJ1-1; TRBD1 aligns across 8 bases. The V gene's germline CDR1 is LGHNT and CDR2 FRNRAP. V shed 4 bases and J 5 bases; nucleotides not matched to a gene: 15. This CDR3 contains 17 residues. CDR3 in amino acids: CASGSPFGQGRGTEAFF. The CDR3 DNA is TGTGCTAGTGGTTCTCCCTTCGGACAGGGAAGAGGTACTGAAGCTTTCTTT.

V is TRBV7-2 and J is TRBJ2-3; 12 bases line up with TRBD2. CDR3 size: 16 residues. Germline trimming cut 1 base from V and 4 bases from J; bases unmatched to any gene: 3. Looked up from germline, CDR1 is SGHTA and CDR2 is FQGNSA. The DNA of the CDR3 is TGTGCCAGCAGCTTAGATCGACTAGCGGGAGCAGATACGCAGTATTTT. Translated, it gives CASSLDRLAGADTQYF.